Below are 32 T cell receptor beta chains sequenced from a single sample in a study of cytomegalovirus exposure and HLA in healthy donors. 60 Vbeta and 13 Jbeta primers were used in PCR. TCRdb keeps only in-frame clones here, not all; method: immunoSEQ multiplex PCR. The sample records approximately 70,000 clones, roughly four fifths being singletons. The sequencing sample was made of PBMCs. Receptors were obtained from a woman aged 25 to 39 in good health and CMV-seropositive.

The rearrangement links TRBV9 to TRBJ2-1; a weak D match, TRBD1 (6 bases). V gave up 4 bases and J gave up 6 bases, with 14 bases separating them. Germline assignment: CDR1 SGDLS and CDR2 YYNGEE. This CDR3 comprises 14 residues. CDR3 coding DNA: TGTGCCAGCAGCACGACTCCGGACAGCAATGAGCAGTTCTTC. Translating gives CASSTTPDSNEQFF.

The chain is built from TRBV30 and TRBJ1-3; D remains unclear. The length of the CDR3 is 12 residues. Trimming pared 2 bases from V and 8 bases from J, leaving 10 bases between. Per the germline V gene, CDR1 is GTSNPN and CDR2 is SVGIG (reference sequence). The CDR3 DNA sequence: TGTGCCTGGAGTTTGGCCGTGGACACCATATATTTT. Its protein is CAWSLAVDTIYF.

The chain recombines TRBV25-1 with TRBJ2-6; TRBD2 agrees at 7 bases. The CDR3 covers 16 residues. Germline CDR1 reads MGHDK; CDR2 reads SYGVNS. V trimming: 4 bases; J trimming: 2 bases; junction bases outside the gene matches: 5. As DNA, the CDR3 is TGTGCCAGCAGTGGGGAGGGTCGCCCTGGGGCCAACGTCCTGACTTTC. Translating it yields CASSGEGRPGANVLTF.

The chain joins TRBV5-1 to TRBJ1-4, with 8 positions matching TRBD1. The CDR3 spans 14 residues. Per the germline V gene, CDR1 is SGHRS and CDR2 is YFSETQ. J lost 7 bases, V lost 3 bases, and 5 bases had no gene match. The CDR3 spells CASSSGTGSEKLFF. The CDR3 DNA sequence: TGCGCCAGCAGCTCCGGGACAGGAAGTGAAAAACTGTTTTTT.

The chain carries TRBV30 and TRBJ2-7; TRBD1 matches 7 bases. The CDR3 is 15 amino acids. Germline V gives CDR1 GTSNPN, CDR2 SVGIG (reference sequence). Trimming cost V 3 bases and J 3 bases; bases outside gene matches: 11. CDR3: CAWRRGRAGGYEQYF. The DNA of the CDR3 is TGTGCCTGGAGGAGGGGAAGGGCAGGGGGCTACGAGCAGTACTTC.

CDR3 amino acids: CASSLRQANTEAFF. As DNA, the CDR3 is TGTGCCAGCAGCCTAAGACAGGCGAACACTGAAGCTTTCTTT. The V gene is TRBV7-9, the J gene TRBJ1-1; perhaps TRBD1 as D (6 bases). V was cut by 5 bases and J by 1 base, with 11 bases left in between. Germline values: CDR1 SEHNR, CDR2 FQNEAQ (reference sequence). This CDR3 is 14 amino acids long.

This chain joins TRBV11-2 and TRBJ1-1; D is undetermined. The CDR3 has 12 residues. Trimming stripped 1 base from V and 6 bases from J, with 6 bases between. The germline CDR1 and CDR2 sequences are SGHAT and FQNNGV. DNA for the CDR3: TGTGCCAGCAGCTTAGCACAGCCTGAAGCTTTCTTT. Protein: CASSLAQPEAFF.

The chain has TRBV6-1 and TRBJ1-2; 10 nucleotides match TRBD1. After removal of 2 bases from V and 7 bases from J, the junction contained 4 bases not matched to a gene. The CDR3 consists of 14 residues. The germline V gene encodes CDR1 MNHNS and CDR2 SASEGT. The DNA for the CDR3 is TGTGCCAGCAGTGAATCCCGGGACAGGGGTGGCTACACCTTC. As protein: CASSESRDRGGYTF.

The rearrangement joins TRBV4-3 to TRBJ1-1; D is unresolved. Trimming removed 0 bases from V and 11 bases from J, with 13 bases in between. CDR1 and CDR2 (germline): LGHNA, YSLEER. The CDR3 sequence is 13 residues long. CDR3 sequence reads: CASSQDGETLAFF. For the CDR3, the DNA is TGCGCCAGCAGCCAAGACGGGGAAACTCTCGCTTTCTTT.

This clone has a single count. The chain couples TRBV7-2 to TRBJ2-5; 9 positions agree with TRBD2. Trimming at V came to 5 bases and at J to 5 bases, leaving 3 bases not matched to a gene. Germline V gives CDR1 SGHTA, CDR2 FQGNSA. The CDR3 covers 13 residues. The CDR3 is CASSATSGETQYF. CDR3 DNA sequence: TGTGCCAGCAGCGCGACTAGCGGTGAGACCCAGTACTTC.

This clone was counted a few times. This sequence joins TRBV28 and TRBJ2-3; D unclear. Germline values: CDR1 MDHEN, CDR2 SYDVKM. There are 13 residues in the CDR3. Trimming stripped 6 bases from V and 6 bases from J, with 13 bases between. CDR3 bases: TGTGCCAGCAGCGTGAGGATTGGGGATACGCAGTATTTT. Its protein is CASSVRIGDTQYF. Full variable domain (rest looked up from reference TRBV28 and TRBJ2-3): DVKVTQSSRYLVKRTGEKVFLECVQDMDHENMFWYRQDPGLGLRLIYFSYDVKMKEKGDIPEGYSVSREKKERFSLILESASTNQTSMYLCASSVRIGDTQYFGPGTRLTVL.

V gene TRBV5-1 combines with J gene TRBJ1-2, with D uncertain. The CDR3 has 17 amino acids. The ends were cut back, 0 bases at V and 4 bases at J, with 19 bases in the middle. Germline V gene lookup returns CDR1 SGHRS and CDR2 YFSETQ. CDR3 in DNA: TGCGCCAGCAGCTTGGCCGGGTGGAGTATTCCTACCTATGGCTACACCTTC. This translates into CASSLAGWSIPTYGYTF.

This chain uses TRBV15 with TRBJ2-6, with 7 bases fitting TRBD2. J gave up 0 bases and V 0 bases, and 2 bases lay outside the gene matches. The CDR3 totals 17 residues. From germline, CDR1 is LNHNV and CDR2 YYDKDF (reference sequence). The CDR3 bases are TGTGCCACCAGCAGAGAGGGGGGGGTCTCTGGGGCCAACGTCCTGACTTTC. It yields the protein CATSREGGVSGANVLTF.

The V and J genes are TRBV6-5 and TRBJ1-2; unclear D gene. This CDR3 region has 14 residues. Trimming cost V 2 bases and J 2 bases, with 9 bases left between them. Germline CDR1 MNHEY, CDR2 SVGAGI. CDR3 protein: CASSYGRVNYGYTF. CDR3 nucleotides: TGTGCCAGCAGTTACGGTCGGGTGAACTATGGCTACACCTTC.

The V and J genes are TRBV6-5 and TRBJ1-3; 7 positions match TRBD1. This CDR3 is built from 14 residues. Looked up from germline, CDR1 is MNHEY and CDR2 is SVGAGI. The trim removed 5 bases at V and 0 bases at J, leaving 1 base unmatched. The CDR3 DNA follows: TGTGCCAGCAGTCGGGACAGCTCTGGAAACACCATATATTTT. Amino acids: CASSRDSSGNTIYF.

CDR3 region: CASRQDLARPQHF. CDR3 nucleotide sequence: TGTGCCAGCAGGCAAGACTTGGCGAGGCCCCAGCATTTT. The chain employs TRBV6-6 and TRBJ1-5; D call uncertain. Germline CDR1 reads MNHNY; CDR2 reads SVGAGI (reference sequence). This CDR3 is built from 13 residues. Trimming removed 6 bases at V and 9 bases at J, with 15 bases between.

The V and J genes are TRBV5-1 and TRBJ2-1; possible D gene TRBD1, 6 bases. The V gene's germline CDR1 is SGHRS and CDR2 YFSETQ. V shed 4 bases and J shed 7 bases, with 18 bases lying between them. The CDR3 length is 15 residues. The DNA of the CDR3 is TGCGCCAGCAGCCGGAGGACAGCAGGCCGTAATGAGCAGTTCTTC. This translates into CASSRRTAGRNEQFF.

This chain connects TRBV5-1 to TRBJ2-2; D ambiguous. This CDR3 contains 15 residues. In germline, CDR1 is SGHRS, CDR2 YFSETQ. V was pared by 3 bases and J by 4 bases, with 13 bases between. CDR3: CASSSAQLGTGELFF. In DNA, the CDR3 is TGCGCCAGCAGCTCGGCGCAGCTAGGCACCGGGGAGCTGTTTTTT.

V and J are TRBV28 and TRBJ1-5; D is unresolved. The CDR3 is 19 residues long. Germline CDR1 and CDR2: MDHEN and SYDVKM. The germline V and J ends were trimmed by 5 bases and 1 base, with 24 bases remaining between them. In nucleotides, the CDR3 is TGTGCCAGCAGTGCCAAATTCTCGTACGGGGTTTGGAGCAATCAGCCCCAGCATTTT. Protein product: CASSAKFSYGVWSNQPQHF.

The chain has TRBV28 and TRBJ2-5, with 9 nucleotides matching TRBD2. The germline CDR1 and CDR2 sequences are MDHEN and SYDVKM. The CDR3 runs to 15 residues. The ends lost 8 bases at V and 4 bases at J; junction bases unmatched: 11. DNA for the CDR3: TGTGCCAGCCGGGAGAGTAGCGGGAGAGGAGAGACCCAGTACTTC. This encodes CASRESSGRGETQYF.

This rearrangement joins TRBV10-2 to TRBJ2-7; weak D call: TRBD1 (6 bases). The V gene lost 8 bases and the J gene lost 3 bases, with 11 bases spanning the gap. The CDR3 spans 12 residues. Germline CDR1 reads WSHSY; CDR2 reads SAAADI. CDR3 amino acids: CASSTGYYEQYF. CDR3 in DNA: TGCGCCAGCTCGACAGGATACTACGAGCAGTACTTC.

The gene calls are TRBV28 and TRBJ1-5, with a possible D match to TRBD1 (5 bases). V shed 5 bases and J shed 3 bases, with 14 bases lying between them. Per the germline V gene, CDR1 is MDHEN and CDR2 is SYDVKM. This CDR3 has 15 residues. The CDR3 region is CASSPLGGYNQPQHF. The CDR3 region has the DNA TGTGCCAGCAGTCCCTTGGGGGGGTACAATCAGCCCCAGCATTTT.

V usage is TRBV7-9 and J usage is TRBJ2-7, with D perhaps TRBD2 (5 bases). The V end was cut by 1 base, the J end by 5 bases, with 12 bases between. The germline V gene has CDR1 SEHNR and CDR2 FQNEAQ (reference sequence). The CDR3 runs 14 residues. CDR3 nucleotide sequence: TGTGCCAGCAGCTTAGTCCCCAAGGAGGACGAGCAGTACTTC. This gives the protein CASSLVPKEDEQYF.

V and J are TRBV29-1 and TRBJ2-3; perhaps TRBD1 as D (6 bases). Germline CDR1 is SQVTM and CDR2 is ANQGSEA. Trimming cost V 5 bases and J 0 bases, with 9 bases left between them. The length of the CDR3 is 13 residues. The CDR3 loop is CSVRQGSTDTQYF. CDR3 DNA sequence: TGCAGCGTTCGGCAGGGGAGCACAGATACGCAGTATTTT.

This clone has a handful of counts. The chain combines TRBV29-1 with TRBJ2-7, with 9 nucleotides matching TRBD1. The trim removed 7 bases at V and 2 bases at J, leaving 9 bases unmatched. This CDR3 has 14 residues. CDR1 and CDR2 (germline): SQVTM, ANQGSEA. CDR3 nucleotide sequence: TGCAGCGCCGCCGGACAGGGGAACACCTACGAGCAGTACTTC. Protein: CSAAGQGNTYEQYF.

In its sample, this clone was seen once. The chain employs TRBV4-1 and TRBJ1-4; 7 positions agree with TRBD1. V dropped 1 base and J dropped 10; count of bases not matched to a gene: 12. The germline V gene encodes CDR1 MGHRA and CDR2 YSYEKL. The CDR3 runs to 16 residues. This CDR3 is CASSQGSAGTAGKLFF. CDR3 nucleotide sequence: TGCGCCAGCAGCCAAGGAAGCGCGGGGACAGCCGGAAAACTGTTTTTT.

The count of this clone is one. The rearrangement joins TRBV5-1 to TRBJ2-1; TRBD2 aligns across 13 bases. This CDR3 contains 15 residues. Germline V gives CDR1 SGHRS, CDR2 YFSETQ. V shed 0 bases and J 10 bases; nucleotides not matched to a gene: 4. CDR3: CASSLELAGGGEQFF. The CDR3 DNA follows: TGCGCCAGCAGCTTGGAACTAGCGGGAGGGGGCGAGCAGTTCTTC.

V and J are TRBV19 and TRBJ2-7, with 7 bases fitting TRBD1. From germline, CDR1 is LNHDA and CDR2 SQIVND (reference sequence). V was pared by 11 bases and J by 1 base, with 5 bases of the junction left unmatched. This CDR3 region has 12 residues. CDR3 residues: CASGQKSYEQYF. The CDR3 DNA follows: TGTGCCTCGGGACAGAAGTCCTACGAGCAGTACTTC.

The chain couples TRBV5-1 to TRBJ2-1; 8 bases align to TRBD2. Germline CDR1 SGHRS, CDR2 YFSETQ. V lost 7 bases and J lost 5; bases outside the gene matches: 17. The CDR3 runs 17 residues. CDR3 nucleotides: TGCGCCAGCTGTTTCGGACTAGCACCTGGGACGAACAATGAGCAGTTCTTC. This encodes CASCFGLAPGTNNEQFF.

V gene TRBV13 combines with J gene TRBJ2-1; possibly TRBD1 for D (6 bases). The CDR3 extends over 16 amino acids. Germline values: CDR1 PRHDT, CDR2 FYEKMQ (reference sequence). The V gene lost 1 base and the J gene lost 5 bases, with 15 bases spanning the gap. The CDR3 sequence: CASSLAWGRSHNEQFF. The DNA of the CDR3 is TGTGCCAGCAGCTTAGCCTGGGGGCGCAGCCACAATGAGCAGTTCTTC. Complete variable domain (other parts from reference TRBV13 and TRBJ2-1): AAGVIQSPRHLIKEKRETATLKCYPIPRHDTVYWYQQGPGQDPQFLISFYEKMQSDKGSIPDRFSAQQFSDYHSELNMSSLELGDSALYFCASSLAWGRSHNEQFFGPGTRLTVL.

The chain has TRBV5-6 and TRBJ2-5; 7 bases fit TRBD2. V lost 0 bases and J lost 4; bases outside the gene matches: 3. This CDR3 region has 14 residues. CDR1 is SGHDT, CDR2 YYEEEE, per germline. CDR3 in DNA: TGTGCCAGCAGCTTGGTGGTAGCGGGAGAGACCCAGTACTTC. Translated, it gives CASSLVVAGETQYF. Using reference TRBV5-6 and TRBJ2-5 for the parts outside the CDR3, the full variable domain is DAGVTQSPTHLIKTRGQQVTLRCSPKSGHDTVSWYQQALGQGPQFIFQYYEEEERQRGNFPDRFSGHQFPNYSSELNVNALLLGDSALYLCASSLVVAGETQYFGPGTRLLVL.

This chain links TRBV7-2 with TRBJ2-3; the D gene is possibly TRBD2 (5 bases). This CDR3 comprises 12 residues. The germline gives CDR1 SGHTA, CDR2 FQGNSA. The V gene lost 5 bases and the J gene lost 7 bases, with 10 bases spanning the gap. This CDR3 is CASSTRGNTQYF. CDR3 bases: TGTGCCAGCAGCACCCGGGGTAATACGCAGTATTTT.